A single sample is the source of the 9 T cell receptor beta chains below, sequenced in a study of T cells after yellow fever vaccination. Each CDR3 protein is one row after TCRdb ran MiXCR on the 5' RACE reads. The data show 500,000 to 650,000 distinct CDR3 sequences, with around 17% seen just once and 15% to 20% held by the top ten. Sequencing used PBMCs, obtained about 5 days after the first yellow fever vaccination. Receptor source: a man younger than 30 who received the YFV17D yellow fever vaccine.

This clonotype occurred a few times. The rearrangement links TRBV15 to TRBJ2-1; the match to TRBD2 covers 8 bases. CDR3 length equals 15 residues. Germline assignment: CDR1 LNHNV and CDR2 YYDKDF (reference sequence). V shed 5 bases, J shed 0 bases, and the junction held 3 bases outside the gene matches. The CDR3 DNA reads as TGTGCCACCAGCTTAGCGGGGAGCTCCTACAATGAGCAGTTCTTC. Translating it yields CATSLAGSSYNEQFF.

The V and J genes are TRBV25-1 and TRBJ2-5, with no clear D. The germline V gene has CDR1 MGHDK and CDR2 SYGVNS. The CDR3 has 13 residues. V was trimmed by 4 bases and J by 9 bases, leaving 15 bases between them. The CDR3: CASSGGFSGAQYF. DNA of the CDR3: TGTGCCAGCAGTGGGGGATTCTCGGGCGCCCAGTACTTC.

CDR3 residues: CASSNRDRDNEQFF. DNA for the CDR3: TGTGCCAGCTCAAACCGGGACAGGGACAATGAGCAGTTCTTC. The chain links TRBV18 to TRBJ2-1; TRBD1 matches at 9 bases. Per the germline V gene, CDR1 is KGHSH and CDR2 is LQKENI. The CDR3 loop spans 14 amino acids. After removal of 5 bases from V and 5 bases from J, the junction contained 4 bases not matched to a gene.

This clonotype was recorded a few times. This chain connects TRBV15 to TRBJ2-7; D ambiguous. There are 14 residues in the CDR3. Germline CDR1 LNHNV, CDR2 YYDKDF (reference sequence). V was cut by 0 bases and J by 0 bases, with 6 bases left in between. This CDR3 is CATSRDPSSYEQYF. CDR3 bases: TGTGCCACCAGCAGAGATCCGAGCTCCTACGAGCAGTACTTC.

V gene TRBV5-1 combines with J gene TRBJ2-3; 10 positions agree with TRBD2. The CDR3 length is 16 residues. V was pared by 2 bases and J by 3 bases, with 6 bases of the junction left unmatched. Germline V CDR1 and CDR2: SGHRS, YFSETQ. This chain's CDR3 is CASSFSSGGLTDTQYF. The CDR3 nucleotides read TGCGCCAGCAGCTTTTCTAGCGGGGGTTTAACAGATACGCAGTATTTT.

Only a few counts were recorded for this clonotype. The V gene is TRBV7-2, the J gene TRBJ1-2; D is possibly TRBD1 (5 bases). Per germline, CDR1 SGHTA and CDR2 FQGNSA. The CDR3 totals 14 residues. Trimming shortened V by 6 bases and J by 4 bases, and 15 bases separated the two germline ends. This chain's CDR3 is CASSWMAGIYGYTF. CDR3 DNA: TGTGCCAGCAGTTGGATGGCAGGGATCTATGGCTACACCTTC.

The rearrangement joins TRBV20-1 to TRBJ2-7; D assignment may be TRBD1 or TRBD2 (6 bases each). The CDR3 is made up of 12 amino acids. Germline lookup yields CDR1 DFQATT and CDR2 SNEGSKA (reference sequence). The V gene lost 6 bases and the J gene lost 7 bases, with 16 bases spanning the gap. The CDR3 spells CSAGEGGLEQYF. Written as DNA, the CDR3 is TGCAGTGCGGGTGAGGGGGGATTAGAGCAGTACTTC.

A word on this clonotype: At one boundary the junction diverges from the germline segment, which might be a read error. This rearrangement joins TRBV5-1 to TRBJ2-3, with a weak D call TRBD2 (6 bases). CDR1 SGHRS and CDR2 YFSETQ come from the germline V gene. CDR3 length: 16 amino acids. The CDR3 region is CVSSRADYSPTDTQYF. The CDR3 region has the DNA TGCGTCAGCAGCCGAGCGGACTACTCGCCCACAGATACGCAGTATTTT.

This clonotype showed up just a few times. V gene TRBV11-2 combines with J gene TRBJ1-1; 7 bases align to TRBD1. V lost 0 bases and J lost 3; bases outside the gene matches: 1. The germline V gene encodes CDR1 SGHAT and CDR2 FQNNGV. This CDR3 spans 14 amino acids. The CDR3 region is CASSLEGQHTEAFF. The CDR3 DNA sequence: TGTGCCAGCAGCTTAGAGGGACAGCACACTGAAGCTTTCTTT.